Each of the 17 T cell receptor beta chains below was sequenced from the same sample in a study of T cell responses to AZD1222 COVID-19 vaccine. TCRdb's copy holds only in-frame clones and misses some; the assay was immunoSEQ multiplex PCR. The table has around 110,000 clones, 90% to 95% seen once. The sequenced sample was peripheral blood, obtained on day 0 of AZD1222 vaccination. These receptors were taken from an adult in good health.

The chain joins TRBV28 to TRBJ1-6, with 9 bases fitting TRBD1. V lost 5 bases to trimming and J lost 6 bases; unmatched junction nucleotides: 5. CDR1 MDHEN and CDR2 SYDVKM come from the germline V gene. This CDR3 has 15 residues. CDR3 sequence reads: CASSTRDRANSPLHF. The CDR3 bases are TGTGCCAGCAGTACCCGGGACAGGGCTAATTCACCCCTCCACTTT.

This rearrangement joins TRBV12-3 or TRBV12-4 to TRBJ1-2; D is uncertain. The V end was cut by 2 bases, the J end by 8 bases, with 12 bases between. The CDR3 spans 13 residues. The CDR3 region is CASSLRYGQGYTF. The CDR3 nucleotides read TGTGCCAGCAGTTTAAGATATGGCCAGGGCTACACCTTC.

The CDR3 protein is CASSSGQGYEQYF. In nucleotides, the CDR3 is TGCGCCAGCAGCTCGGGACAGGGCTACGAGCAGTACTTC. This chain connects TRBV5-1 to TRBJ2-7; 9 nucleotides line up with TRBD1. The germline V gene encodes CDR1 SGHRS and CDR2 YFSETQ. With V trimmed by 3 bases and J by 3 bases, 1 base remained unmatched. The CDR3 is 13 residues long.

The chain employs TRBV7-9 and TRBJ2-3; D is uncertain. The CDR3 spans 15 residues. The germline V gene has CDR1 SEHNR and CDR2 FQNEAQ (reference sequence). V was trimmed by 5 bases and J by 4 bases, leaving 16 bases between them. The DNA of the CDR3 is TGTGCCAGCAGCGGACCGGTCTTTCTAGCAGATACGCAGTATTTT. This translates into CASSGPVFLADTQYF.

V gene TRBV27 combines with J gene TRBJ2-2, with 9 positions matching TRBD2. With V trimmed by 5 bases and J by 7 bases, 20 bases remained unmatched. The CDR3 consists of 19 residues. Germline values: CDR1 MNHEY, CDR2 SMNVEV (reference sequence). In DNA form, the CDR3 reads TGTGCCAGCAGTCCATTAGCGGGAGTACAGTCAAGGGGCAACGGGGAGCTGTTTTTT. This codes for CASSPLAGVQSRGNGELFF.

The chain recombines TRBV7-2 with TRBJ1-2; D remains ambiguous. V was shortened by 1 base and J by 4 bases, with 4 bases between the two germline ends. CDR1 SGHTA and CDR2 FQGNSA come from the germline V gene. This CDR3 is built from 12 residues. CDR3 sequence reads: CASSLDSYGYTF. CDR3 DNA sequence: TGTGCCAGCAGCTTAGACAGCTATGGCTACACCTTC.

The rearrangement uses TRBV7-6 and TRBJ2-2; 7 positions agree with TRBD2. The germline V gene has CDR1 SGHVS and CDR2 FNYEAQ. CDR3 length equals 18 residues. V was clipped by 2 bases and J by 0 bases; unmatched bases: 9. CDR3 bases: TGTGCCAGCAGCTTAATAGTTTTGGGAGGGGCGAACACCGGGGAGCTGTTTTTT. This gives the protein CASSLIVLGGANTGELFF.

V and J are TRBV2 and TRBJ1-1; D remains ambiguous. Germline V gene data show CDR1 as SNHLY and CDR2 as FYNNEI. The ends were cut back, 6 bases at V and 5 bases at J, with 7 bases in the middle. The CDR3 has 11 residues. The CDR3 sequence: CASRTPTEAFF. The CDR3 DNA sequence: TGTGCCAGCAGGACCCCTACTGAAGCTTTCTTT.

This chain joins TRBV10-2 and TRBJ2-7; no clear D. This CDR3 has 11 amino acids. Trimming shortened V by 6 bases and J by 0 bases, and 3 bases separated the two germline ends. Germline-derived CDR1 and CDR2 are WSHSY and SAAADI. CDR3: CASRISYEQYF. CDR3 DNA: TGCGCCAGCAGAATCTCCTACGAGCAGTACTTC.

The rearrangement links TRBV5-1 to TRBJ2-1; 13 bases fit TRBD2. The germline gives CDR1 SGHRS, CDR2 YFSETQ. The CDR3 is 15 residues long. Trimming took 3 bases from V and 10 from J; bases not matched to a gene: 7. The CDR3 DNA sequence: TGCGCCAGCAGCTCCACTAGCGGGAGGGCCAAGGAGCAGTTCTTC. Protein product: CASSSTSGRAKEQFF.

The CDR3 DNA reads TGTGCCACCAGCACGATACAGGGGGCGGGGAATGAGCAGTTCTTC. Its protein is CATSTIQGAGNEQFF. The V and J genes are TRBV15 and TRBJ2-1; 9 bases agree with TRBD1. V was clipped by 4 bases and J by 7 bases; unmatched bases: 8. The CDR3 totals 15 residues. Looked up from germline, CDR1 is LNHNV and CDR2 is YYDKDF (reference sequence).

The chain recombines TRBV5-8 with TRBJ1-5; D possibly corresponds to TRBD1 (5 bases). V was pared by 0 bases and J by 7 bases, with 14 bases between. This CDR3 region has 15 residues. Germline values: CDR1 SGHTS, CDR2 YDEGEE. CDR3 sequence reads: CASSLAGLWGQPQHF. CDR3 nucleotides: TGTGCCAGCAGCTTGGCGGGGCTTTGGGGGCAGCCCCAGCATTTT.

A single count supports this clone. This chain joins TRBV15 and TRBJ1-1; D gene ambiguous. CDR1 and CDR2 (germline): LNHNV, YYDKDF (reference sequence). Trimming took off 0 bases at V and 4 bases at J, with 12 bases between the two ends. This CDR3 comprises 15 residues. The CDR3 DNA is TGTGCCACCAGCAGAGATGGCGGGTGGGGCACTGAAGCTTTCTTT. Its translation: CATSRDGGWGTEAFF.

The chain combines TRBV9 with TRBJ2-7; perhaps TRBD2 as D (6 bases). Trimming removed 1 base from V and 3 bases from J, with 14 bases in between. CDR3 length: 15 residues. Germline V gene lookup returns CDR1 SGDLS and CDR2 YYNGEE. The CDR3 sequence is CASSVQRREVYEQYF. The CDR3 DNA follows: TGTGCCAGCAGCGTACAGAGGCGGGAAGTCTACGAGCAGTACTTC.

The rearrangement links TRBV2 to TRBJ1-4; D possibly corresponds to TRBD1 (6 bases). The CDR3 totals 11 residues. V shed 0 bases and J shed 13 bases, with 6 bases lying between them. Germline V CDR1 and CDR2: SNHLY, FYNNEI. The CDR3 DNA reads as TGTGCCAGCAGTGAAGCGACAGGACTGTTTTTT. Protein sequence: CASSEATGLFF.

This clone was picked up one time. The chain couples TRBV11-2 to TRBJ1-3, with D possibly being TRBD1 (5 bases). The ends were cut back, 5 bases at V and 2 bases at J, with 13 bases in the middle. The length of the CDR3 is 15 residues. Per the germline V gene, CDR1 is SGHAT and CDR2 is FQNNGV. For the CDR3, the DNA is TGTGCCAGCAGCCTTCAGGGTCTCGCTGGAAACACCATATATTTT. It translates to CASSLQGLAGNTIYF.

The chain couples TRBV30 to TRBJ2-7; D may be TRBD2 (6 bases). V was cut by 8 bases and J by 0 bases, with 14 bases left in between. The CDR3 length is 13 residues. The germline gives CDR1 GTSNPN, CDR2 SVGIG (reference sequence). CDR3 residues: CAGVGRDSYEQYF. CDR3 coding DNA: TGTGCCGGGGTGGGGCGGGACTCCTACGAGCAGTACTTC.